The sequence of this T cell receptor (beta chain) was determined in a study of CXCR3-negative and CXCR3-positive naive CD8 T cells (dated by TCRdb to between 2018 and 2021). With regard to the full study: In total, about 135 million TRB reads were obtained, or roughly 1.5 +/- 0.3 million reads per library. TRBV-TRBJ cluster analysis included naive subsets from several donors and memory cells from 3 donors. The diversity and physicochemical repertoire analyses included roughly ten donors pooled from two independent experiments.

Regarding this clonotype: The target of this receptor is not known.

Here is what the overall study found, with its caveats: Freshly isolated PBMCs were used for most assays because CXCR3 expression partially decreased after cryopreservation. Compared with CXCR3-negative naive cells, CXCR3-positive naive cells had TRB CDR3s with higher hydrophobicity (lower Kidera factor 4), lower energy, and higher strength and volume indices. Similar TRBV-TRBJ usage was shown by naive CXCR3-negative and CXCR3-positive cells from the same donor, whereas distinct patterns were shown by memory cells. Because surface CD5, which is linked to self-reactivity in mice, was comparable between the naive subsets, TCR interaction strength was also inferred from the physicochemical properties of TRB CDR3s. Repertoire diversity was comparably high in both naive subsets but much lower in memory CD8+ T cells.

The germline V gene (reference sequence) gives CDR1 as MNHEY and CDR2 as SMNVEV. Including cysteine and phenylalanine, the CDR3 has 14 amino acids. This entry has no DNA. Each CD8+ T cell subset was flow-sorted in triplicate, with 300,000 cells per subset placed directly into RLT lysis buffer. To exclude memory contaminants, naive CD8+ T cells were stringently defined as CD45RO-CCR7+CD27+CD95-. Standard density gradient centrifugation was used to isolate peripheral blood mononuclear cells from buffy coats. Naive CXCR3-negative and CXCR3-positive CD8+ T cells were flow-sorted using a FACSAria III. Total RNA was extracted from sorted cells using an RNeasy Mini Kit. Sequenced on a NextSeq 550. The Human TCR Profiling Kit (MiLaboratory) was used to make UMI-labeled 5' RACE TRB cDNA libraries. cDNA synthesis used the entire amount of extracted RNA, and PCR amplification then used the entire amount of cDNA produced. Libraries were prepared in parallel with an identical number of PCR cycles. The study's processing was this. With a requirement of at least two reads per UMI, MIGEC and MiXCR extracted about 50,000 +/- 10,000 unique UMI-labeled TRB cDNA molecules per library. On average, about 40,000 +/- 10,000 functional in-frame TRB CDR3 nucleotide clonotypes lacking stop codons were found per library. After downsampling to 5000 UMI-labeled TRB molecules per sample, diversity metrics such as normalized Shannon-Wiener and Chao1 were calculated in VDJtools. Clonotype-size-weighted physicochemical properties of the central five CDR3 residues (interaction energy, strength, volume and Kidera factor 4) were computed in VDJtools. Each CDR3 protein sequence appears as one entry after TCRdb reprocessed the reads, and no DNA is included. The V and J calls shown here were made by TCRdb, not taken from the authors' results. The sample's own table lists some 130,000 distinct CDR3 sequences. The ten largest clonotypes hold approximately 0.29% of the sample.

In this chain, TRBV27 is recombined with TRBJ1-1; TCRdb's D call of TRBD1 is untestable without DNA. Sequencing was carried out using naive CXCR3- CD8+ T cells from blood. Reading the label with the study, this specimen's cell subset or site is: CD45RO-CCR7+CD27+CD95- naive CD8+ T cells lacking CXCR3 (TNR3-). The TCR was taken from a human donor in good health. Some clones in this sample may be carry-over from other donors' samples. The CDR3 corresponds to CASSSQGWGTEAFF.